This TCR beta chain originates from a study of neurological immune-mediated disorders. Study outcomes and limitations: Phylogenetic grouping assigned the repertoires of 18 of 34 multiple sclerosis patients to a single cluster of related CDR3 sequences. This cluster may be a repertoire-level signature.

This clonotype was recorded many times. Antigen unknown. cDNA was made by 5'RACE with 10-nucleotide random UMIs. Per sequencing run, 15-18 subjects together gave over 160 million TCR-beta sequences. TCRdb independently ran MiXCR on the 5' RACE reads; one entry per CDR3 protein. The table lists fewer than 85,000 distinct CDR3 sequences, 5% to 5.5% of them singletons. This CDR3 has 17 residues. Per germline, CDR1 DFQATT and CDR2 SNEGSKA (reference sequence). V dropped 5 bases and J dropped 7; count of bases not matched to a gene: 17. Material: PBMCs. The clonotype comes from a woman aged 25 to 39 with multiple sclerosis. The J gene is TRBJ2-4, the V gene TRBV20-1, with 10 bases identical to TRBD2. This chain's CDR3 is CSAAAPLAGVLGNIQYF. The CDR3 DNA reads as TGCAGTGCTGCCGCCCCGCTAGCGGGAGTATTGGGGAACATTCAGTACTTC.